This T cell receptor (beta chain) derives from a study of technical replicates of blood from several donors. TCRdb's table, derived via immunoSEQ multiplex PCR, lists solely in-frame clones and lacks some. In the table there are under 85,000 clones, around 93% of which are singletons. Trimming removed 0 bases from V and 3 bases from J, with 6 bases in between. CDR1 and CDR2 from the germline V gene are GTSNPN and SVGIG (reference sequence). CDR3 length: 12 residues. Sequencing input: T cells isolated from PBMCs. The source is a human donor in good health. V and J are TRBV30 and TRBJ2-7, with D unresolved. The CDR3 reads CAWSVYNYEQYF. DNA for the CDR3: TGTGCCTGGAGTGTTTATAACTACGAGCAGTACTTC. Drawing the rest from reference TRBV30 and TRBJ2-7, the complete variable domain is SQTIHQWPATLVQPVGSPLSLECTVEGTSNPNLYWYRQAAGRGLQLLFYSVGIGQISSEVPQNLSASRPQDRQFILSSKKLLLSDSGFYLCAWSVYNYEQYFGPGTRLTVT.